This T cell receptor beta chain was sequenced for a study of cytomegalovirus exposure and HLA in healthy donors (dated by TCRdb to about 2017). Regarding the research as a whole: An earlier analysis of some 600 of the donors reported 276 Gb of sequence data and 117 million unique TCR beta sequences obtained from approximately 180 million T cells. An early release that covered 640 HLA-typed donors contained approximately 320 gigabases of sequencing data and tens of millions of unique TCR sequences. Among the roughly 410 genotyped donors, around 81% belonged to the genetic ancestry cluster associated with self-reported Caucasian donors. The study aimed to test whether signatures of past pathogen exposure could be identified by cataloging public T cell receptors. Using immunosequencing, the study profiled T cell repertoires from 666 subjects and related those repertoires to cytomegalovirus serostatus. Besides the first cohort of 666 subjects, a separate validation cohort made up of over 95 different subjects was used. The study combined high-throughput TCR immunosequencing, statistical association of individual TCRs with disease status, and machine learning to predict cytomegalovirus infection status. A later analysis re-examined previously published TCR beta repertoires from just over 650 donors and added high-resolution HLA genotyping to investigate patterns of TCR occurrence. Rather than using new phenotypic data, the later analysis identified candidate immune exposures from TCR beta sequences and from how often those sequences occurred across donors. To decide whether each TCR beta V gene segment behaved as functional or pseudogenic, an earlier analysis of fewer than 750 of the donors relied on high-throughput TCR beta sequencing. Donor age, sex, ethnicity and CMV serostatus were compiled alongside the repertoire data. A later genetic analysis used genome-wide SNP genotypes for about 65% of the roughly 700 donors, treating that subset as a discovery cohort. All discovery cohort repertoires had been generated on a single sequencing platform. HLA typing covered class I and class II loci at four-digit resolution. The number of donors typed differed by locus, with about 629-630 for A, B, C, DRB1 and DQB1, over 500 for DQA1, some 570 for DPA1, and some 470 for DPB1. Because of strong linkage in the cohort, roughly 5 DR-DQ haplotypes were treated as single units for association and clustering. Among 300 to 500 genotyped donors of the cohort, an average of roughly 230,000 unique TCR beta nucleotide sequences was sequenced per donor, of which roughly 17% were non-productive. Paper-wide results and their limitations: Because the 87-base-pair reads could not distinguish some IMGT-functional V segments, including TRBV6-2 and TRBV6-3, those segments were excluded. A cluster of highly shared sequence variants was judged likely to represent a technical artifact of the sequencing pipeline. A further reported finding was that TCR beta sequences accurately predicted the HLA-A and HLA-B alleles for most subjects in the first cohort. Correlated functional status among segregating V segments might reflect linkage disequilibrium, but an unknown experimental factor could not be ruled out. A later analysis found that most CMV-associated TCR beta chains appeared HLA-restricted, with HLA associations seemingly driven largely by CMV exposure. Presence/absence analyses assumed roughly uniform sequencing depth across donors, an assumption that may not hold. This cohort had only TCR beta chains sequenced, and the lack of alpha or paired-chain data limited which features could be detected. In an earlier analysis of several hundred of the donors, most TCR beta V segments were observed in productive rearrangements about 87% or about 30% of the time, broadly matching IMGT annotations. The classifier was reported to diagnose cytomegalovirus status with high specificity and sensitivity in both the original cohort and the validation cohort. Assigning TCR associations to individual alleles was difficult when HLA alleles, especially DR and DQ, strongly co-occurred. Because some donors lacked HLA typing at each locus, the association tests relied only on the typed subset. The study gave a list of over 150 TCR beta chains associated with cytomegalovirus. Three of the identified cytomegalovirus-associated TCR beta chains were confirmed in vitro to be specific for cytomegalovirus antigens. Because counts were too low, about 15 rarely observed V segments, including chromosome 9 orphons, were left out of the earlier analysis of about 620 of the donors. According to a later genetic analysis, donors in an Asian-associated ancestry cluster had fewer N-insertions in productive TCRs than the approximately 630-donor mean. In a later analysis, TCR association rates were found to vary across HLA loci, with the most associated TCRs seen for DRB1 alleles and the fewest for HLA-C alleles. While some public TCRs were present in many individuals, most TCR sequences turned up only very rarely across donors. An association between a missense DCLRE1C variant and V-gene and J-gene trimming of TCR beta chains was found in a later genetic analysis and replicated in an independent cohort. For the cohort, immune exposure information was limited to CMV serostatus. In a later analysis, several top co-occurrence clusters were reported to appear linked to parvovirus B19, influenza, CMV and Epstein-Barr virus. Compared with equally common non-associated chains, HLA-associated TCR beta chains in a later analysis were more clonally expanded and had lower generation probabilities. A later analysis associated about 16,000 TCR beta sequences with specific HLA alleles at a false discovery rate of 0.05. The authors suggested that the approach could potentially be extended to other disease states and immunological phenotypes.

With respect to this clone: It lacks a known antigen.

The cohort was made up of 666 healthy bone marrow donors. All cohort members were sampled while nominally healthy, although unrecorded immune exposures were likely present. The donor tested CMV seronegative, placing the donor among the 350 or so seronegative members of the cohort. A peripheral blood sample was provided by each donor, and peripheral blood mononuclear cells were used for TCR beta sequencing. Genomic DNA extraction from the blood cell samples was performed with the Qiagen DNeasy Blood Extraction Kit. The CDR3 numbers 13 residues from cysteine through phenylalanine. The kept DNA is CDR3 alone, 39 bases in frame from the first base. V and J lose 6 bases and 1 base, and a span of 9 bases separates them. CDR1 and CDR2 were assigned from the germline V gene as SNHLY and FYNNEI. Libraries were prepared through the immunoSEQ multiplex PCR assay. For the multiplex PCR, a mixture combining 60 forward primers for TCR Vbeta segments and 13 reverse primers for TCR Jbeta segments was used. A multiplex PCR assay on genomic DNA amplified the CDR3 region of rearranged TCR beta genes. Amplified TCR beta libraries were sequenced as 87-base-pair reads on the Illumina HiSeq System. Processing in the source paper ran as follows. A later analysis tallied some 79 million unique TCR beta chains across the roughly 610 repertoires, and about 12 million of those chains were shared by two or more donors. A nearest-neighbor algorithm error-corrected the raw reads and collapsed the reads into unique sequences, merging closely related sequences to remove PCR and sequencing errors. To assign V, D and J gene segments, CDR3 sequences were aligned to IMGT reference sequences. For a sequence to be retained, a match of at least six nucleotides was required to both a V gene segment and a J gene segment. A rearrangement was called productive if the CDR3 had no stop codons and remained in frame with V and J, and every other rearrangement was called non-productive. CDR3 was defined by IMGT convention, running from the second conserved V-encoded cysteine to the conserved J-encoded phenylalanine. The earlier analysis of 500 to 750 of the donors excluded any sequence lacking an unambiguous match to a single V gene segment. An earlier analysis of a few hundred of the donors classified V segments as functional when productive rearrangements were above 56.7% and as segregating when the standard deviation between donors was above 5%. A statistical classification framework was developed to diagnose cytomegalovirus status using the catalog of TCR beta chain sequences. In a later analysis, V and J genes were assigned by comparing TCR nucleotide sequences against IMGT/GENE-DB human TR gene sequences. In a later analysis, CDR3 sequences and most-parsimonious VDJ recombination scenarios were assigned using the TCRdist pipeline. In a later analysis, each TCR beta chain was defined by its CDR3 amino acid sequence together with its V-gene family, and reads without a unique V-gene family were excluded. To address suspected cross-contamination and a sequencing artifact, a later analysis removed a few hundred highly shared, low-generation-probability nucleotide sequences. A later analysis calculated a clonal expansion index for each public chain from normalized within-repertoire ranks of inferred template counts. A later analysis computed generation probabilities with a VDJ recombination model fitted to out-of-frame rearrangements, and checked the results against IGoR. In a later analysis, TCR-TCR, TCR-HLA and TCR-CMV co-occurrence was scored with hypergeometric tests, and a repertoire-size bias correction was applied to TCR pairs. A later analysis estimated false discovery rates by permuting HLA or CMV assignments 20 times. In a later analysis, co-occurring TCRs were grouped using DBSCAN, with TCRdist sequence similarity added in when clustering inside HLA-allele-positive subsets. Repertoires with fewer than 30,000 or more than 120,000 public chains, plus five repertoires with anomalous nucleotide sharing, were excluded from co-occurrence clustering. Imported from immuneACCESS, the table was reduced by TCRdb to in-frame sequences with V and J called. These copies leave out some clones; in studies compared against another copy, an unresolved V gene accounts for under half, and the cause of the remainder is not known. Clonal size and the V and J genes are those of that table, whereas D and trimming came from the DNA. The sample table includes some 150,000 clones. In total, the top ten clones hold 2% to 3% of the sample.

This receptor was taken from a man between 40 and 49 years old in good health and CMV-seronegative. Sequenced: PBMCs. In this chain, TRBV2 is recombined with TRBJ1-1, with a tentative D gene TRBD1 over 5 matching bases. The CDR3 region has the sequence CASRTAPNTEAFF. The nucleotides are TGTGCCAGCAGGACAGCACCGAACACTGAAGCTTTCTTT.